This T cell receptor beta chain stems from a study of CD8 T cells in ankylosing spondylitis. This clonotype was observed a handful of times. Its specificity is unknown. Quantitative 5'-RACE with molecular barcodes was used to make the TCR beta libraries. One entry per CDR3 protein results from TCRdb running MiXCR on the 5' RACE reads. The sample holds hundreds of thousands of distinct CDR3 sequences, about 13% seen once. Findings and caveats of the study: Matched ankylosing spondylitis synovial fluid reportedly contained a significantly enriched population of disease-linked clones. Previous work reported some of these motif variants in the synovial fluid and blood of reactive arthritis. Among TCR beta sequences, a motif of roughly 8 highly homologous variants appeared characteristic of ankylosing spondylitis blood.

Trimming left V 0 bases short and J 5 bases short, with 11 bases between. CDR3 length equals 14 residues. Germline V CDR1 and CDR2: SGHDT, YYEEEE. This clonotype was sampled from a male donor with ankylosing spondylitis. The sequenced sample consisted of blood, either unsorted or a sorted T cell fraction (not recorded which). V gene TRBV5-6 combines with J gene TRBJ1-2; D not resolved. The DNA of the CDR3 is TGTGCCAGCAGCTTGGACGCGGGGTATTATGGCTACACCTTC. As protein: CASSLDAGYYGYTF.